This T cell receptor (beta chain) was profiled in a study of blood T cell repertoires in COVID-19. Across the study: Both acute and convalescent COVID-19 samples were obtained from the United States, Italy and Spain.

The CDR3 consists of 16 residues. V was shortened by 7 bases and J by 0 bases, with 17 bases between the two germline ends. CDR1 is SGHRS, CDR2 YFSETQ, per germline. The protocol was immunoSEQ multiplex PCR, while the TCRdb copy is restricted to in-frame clones and leaves out a portion. Of tens of thousands of clones listed, 70% to 90% are singletons. The rearrangement joins TRBV5-1 to TRBJ2-1, with D uncertain. The specimen sequenced was peripheral blood. This receptor was identified in a woman of 80 years or more with COVID-19, enrolled during active disease. Here the CDR3 DNA reads TGCGCCAGCGAACCCAGAGGCATCAGCTCCTACAATGAGCAGTTCTTC. It translates to CASEPRGISSYNEQFF.